The clone carrying this TCR beta chain has a single count. CDR1 is SGHRS and CDR2 is YFSETQ in the germline V gene. After removal of 2 bases from V and 6 bases from J, the junction contained 5 bases not matched to a gene. The CDR3 sequence is 15 residues long. The sample belongs to a study of PD-1 blockade in classical Hodgkin lymphoma. Time point noted: cycle 4 day 1 (C4D1), after five to seven weeks of nivolumab. Autologous stem cell transplantation was followed by relapse in every patient, and brentuximab vedotin exposure varied. Libraries were prepared by immunoSEQ multiplex PCR; TCRdb keeps only in-frame clonotypes and omits some of them. The table lists about 47,000 clones, 80% of them singletons.

The source of this sequence is a human donor with classical Hodgkin lymphoma. V usage is TRBV5-1 and J usage is TRBJ2-3, with 11 bases that match TRBD2. The source was peripheral blood mononuclear cells (PBMCs), collected before the fourth cycle of nivolumab. The CDR3 nucleotides read TGCGCCAGCAGCTTTATCACTAGCGGGAGTGATACGCAGTATTTT. Its protein product is CASSFITSGSDTQYF.